This TCR beta chain is drawn from a study of CD4 T cells in relation to SARS-CoV-2 and coronaviruses. Study overall: PBMCs were cultured with antigen for over nine days before TCR beta sequencing. Study observations and caveats: Crossreactivity was assessed only for spike protein, not other viral proteins.

CD4+ T cells from unexposed donors were obtained before the COVID-19 pandemic (2011-2018). Isolation of CD4+ T cells took place after less than twelve days in culture. Testing used SARS-CoV-2 S/N and four cold-coronavirus spikes on unexposed-donor CD4+ T cells, cells permitting. On days 3 and 7, cultures got half fresh IL-2 medium. Generated by immunoSEQ multiplex PCR, the TCRdb table keeps only in-frame clones and is missing some. Of more than 20,000 clones in the sample, 65% to 80% were seen once. The length of the CDR3 is 15 residues. The V end was cut by 5 bases, the J end by 3 bases, with 16 bases between. Germline CDR1 is SGHNT and CDR2 is YENEEA. As for this clone: Antigen: not known.

This sequence joins TRBV11-3 and TRBJ1-2; D remains unclear. The sequence came from a human donor in good health. The sample taken for sequencing was CD4+ T cells from PBMCs, cultured in vitro. The CDR3 loop reads CASSKERPADYGYTF. DNA for the CDR3: TGTGCCAGCAGCAAAGAGCGTCCGGCCGACTATGGCTACACCTTC.